This TCR beta chain was sequenced for a study of blood T cell repertoires in COVID-19. Across the whole study: Samples of COVID-19 (acute and convalescent) were obtained from the United States, Italy and Spain. PBMCs, B-cell-depleted T cells, or T cells provided the cDNA or gDNA that made up the material.

Per the original data handling: Nucleated cell number was recorded as an estimate derived from reference gene primer amplification. Using immunoSEQ multiplex PCR, the repertoire was profiled, and TCRdb retains in-frame clones only, with some absent. Clonal size and the V and J genes are those of that table, whereas D and trimming came from the DNA. The sample holds 95,000 to 100,000 clones, around 87% seen once. The germline V gene encodes CDR1 SGDLS and CDR2 YYNGEE. V was clipped by 4 bases and J by 10 bases; unmatched bases: 5. The CDR3 consists of 14 residues. The sequence was obtained from a woman aged 25 to 39 with acute or convalescent COVID-19. J is TRBJ1-6 and V is TRBV9, with 10 positions matching TRBD1. Sequenced input: peripheral blood. The CDR3: CASSHGTGDSPLHF. The CDR3 DNA follows: TGTGCCAGCAGCCATGGGACAGGGGACTCACCCCTCCACTTT.